This TCR beta chain stems from a study of regulatory T cells in long-lasting Graves disease. Turning to the study itself: Patients newly diagnosed with Graves' had been on antithyroid drugs for under 3 months.

Whole-study results and caveats: Possibly, too few samples lowered accuracy. Patients with persistent disease showed a bias toward TRBV28, TRBJ1-2 and TRBJ2-5.

This clonotype has more than one count but fewer than ten. Its antigen remains unknown. Time point defined: newly diagnosed GD, antithyroid drugs for less than 3 months. PBMC-extracted RNA yielded the TCR library. Arm-PCR with iRepertoire HTBI primers amplified the CDR3 regions for these TCR beta libraries. As originally analysed: Among the samples, under 70 TRBV and approximately 13 TRBJ segments were identified. Each CDR3 protein gets one entry after TCRdb re-called the multiplex PCR reads with MiXCR. The V and J calls were not made by the authors but by TCRdb's processing. The repertoire has 620,000 or so distinct CDR3 sequences, approximately 15% of them found once; the top ten carry 18%. The CDR3 is 16 residues long. V lost 4 bases, J lost 0 bases, and 13 bases lay in between. The germline gives CDR1 DFQATT, CDR2 SNEGSKA (reference sequence). Another study also made use of these data, one on T cells in Graves' hyperthyroidism and ophthalmopathy.

The specimen was peripheral blood mononuclear cells (PBMCs), collected at new diagnosis, from a patient treated with antithyroid drugs. This receptor was identified in a woman in her twenties or thirties with Graves disease. The gene calls are TRBV20-1 and TRBJ2-6; perhaps TRBD2 as D (5 bases). CDR3 bases: TGCAGTGCTAATCGGGGTGTTAGCTCTGGGGCCAACGTCCTGACTTTC. Translated: CSANRGVSSGANVLTF.